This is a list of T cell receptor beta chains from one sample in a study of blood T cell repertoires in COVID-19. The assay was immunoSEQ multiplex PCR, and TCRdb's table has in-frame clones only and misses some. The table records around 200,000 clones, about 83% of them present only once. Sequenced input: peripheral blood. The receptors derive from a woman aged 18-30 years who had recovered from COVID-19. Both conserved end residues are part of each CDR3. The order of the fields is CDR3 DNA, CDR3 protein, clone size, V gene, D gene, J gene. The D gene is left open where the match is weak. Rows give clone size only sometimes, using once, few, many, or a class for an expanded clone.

TGTGCCAGCAGTTTGAGTAGCGGGAGAACAAGCGGGGAGCTGTTTTTT CASSLSSGRTSGELFF NA TRBV27 TRBD2 TRBJ2-2
TGCAGTGCTAGTGGCAGGCTCTCTGGAAACACCATATATTTT CSASGRLSGNTIYF NA TRBV20-1 NA TRBJ1-3
TGTGCCAGCAGCTCGGCGGGTAAGGAGAACACTGAAGCTTTCTTT CASSSAGKENTEAFF NA TRBV5-5 NA TRBJ1-1
TGTGCCAGCAGTTCGCCTTGGGGGGGGCTAGTCTACAATGAGCAGTTCTTC CASSSPWGGLVYNEQFF NA TRBV27 NA TRBJ2-1
TGCAGCGTAGCCGGGACAGCGAAGACCAATGAGCAGTTCTTC CSVAGTAKTNEQFF NA TRBV29-1 TRBD1 TRBJ2-1
TGTGCCAGCAGCGCCAGGGGTAGTGGGCGGAATGAGCAGTTCTTC CASSARGSGRNEQFF NA TRBV5-6 NA TRBJ2-1
TGTGCCAGCAGCTCCATGGCGGGGGGCCACAATGAGCAGTTCTTC CASSSMAGGHNEQFF NA TRBV7-3 TRBD2 TRBJ2-1
TGTGCCATCAGTGGGGCACAGGGGGGCGAAAAACTGTTTTTT CAISGAQGGEKLFF NA TRBV10-3 TRBD1 TRBJ1-4
TGTGCCAGCAGCCGGGACAGGTTAAATTCACCCCTCCACTTT CASSRDRLNSPLHF NA TRBV5-4 TRBD1 TRBJ1-6
TGTGCCAGCAGCCAAGAAATGTACGGCACCGGGGAGCTGTTTTTT CASSQEMYGTGELFF NA TRBV14 NA TRBJ2-2
TGCGCCAGCAGCCACACCTGGGGGGGCCAAGAGACCCAGTACTTC CASSHTWGGQETQYF NA TRBV4-3 TRBD2 TRBJ2-5
TGCGCCAGCAGCTTAGGGGGTCGCTATGGCTACACCTTC CASSLGGRYGYTF NA TRBV5-1 NA TRBJ1-2
TGTGCCAGCAGCTCCGGACAGGGGGCGCAAGATACGCAGTATTTT CASSSGQGAQDTQYF NA TRBV7-3 TRBD1 TRBJ2-3
TGTGCCAGCAGTAAAGCGGGACTAGCGGGGCAAAACAATGAGCAGTTCTTC CASSKAGLAGQNNEQFF NA TRBV6-2/TRBV6-3 TRBD2 TRBJ2-1
TGTGCCAGCAGCCGTAGGGGTGAGCAGTTCTTC CASSRRGEQFF few TRBV9 NA TRBJ2-1
TGTGCCACCAGTGACCACTTTCCACCTCTGGGACTAGCGGGACTGAACACCGGGGAGCTGTTTTTT CATSDHFPPLGLAGLNTGELFF NA TRBV24-1 TRBD2 TRBJ2-2
TGTGCCAGCAGTAATTCAGGGTTTGCCGCCACTGAAGCTTTCTTT CASSNSGFAATEAFF NA TRBV6-5 NA TRBJ1-1
TGTGCCAGCAGCCCCGACAGATACGAGCAGTACTTC CASSPDRYEQYF NA TRBV27 NA TRBJ2-7
TGTGCCAGCAGCTTAGAATCCAGAAAAGAGACCCAGTACTTC CASSLESRKETQYF NA TRBV7-8 NA TRBJ2-5
TGTGCCAGCATCTCCGCCGCACAGGAGCAGTTCTTC CASISAAQEQFF NA TRBV12-3/TRBV12-4 NA TRBJ2-1
TGTGCCAGCAGCTTGACAGGGAAGGGTGAAAAACTGTTTTTT CASSLTGKGEKLFF NA TRBV5-5 NA TRBJ1-4
TGTGCCAGCAGCCTGGACAGCAGCAATCAGCCCCAGCATTTT CASSLDSSNQPQHF NA TRBV5-6 NA TRBJ1-5
TGTGCCAGTAGTATAGGTCTTAGCACAGATACGCAGTATTTT CASSIGLSTDTQYF NA TRBV19 NA TRBJ2-3
TGCGCCAGCAGCTTGGCGGCAGGGAGGTTGTCTGAAGCTTTCTTT CASSLAAGRLSEAFF NA TRBV5-1 NA TRBJ1-1
TGTGCCAGTAGTGCCAGGGGTGCTGGGGCCAACGTCCTGACTTTC CASSARGAGANVLTF NA TRBV19 NA TRBJ2-6
TGTGCCAGCAGTGCCGACAGGTACTATGGCTACACCTTC CASSADRYYGYTF NA TRBV27 NA TRBJ1-2
TGTGCCAGATTTTCCCGGGGGGCGATCACTGGAAACACCATATATTTT CARFSRGAITGNTIYF NA TRBV6-4 NA TRBJ1-3
TGTGCCAGCAGTTTATTTAGCCCGAACACTGAAGCTTTCTTT CASSLFSPNTEAFF once TRBV27 NA TRBJ1-1
TGTGCCAGCAGTTACTATCAGGACAACCAGTTCTTC CASSYYQDNQFF NA TRBV6-6 NA TRBJ2-1
TGTGCCAGCAGCCGGGACAGGGGTAGTTCTGGAAACACCATATATTTT CASSRDRGSSGNTIYF NA TRBV28 TRBD1 TRBJ1-3
TGTGCCAGCAGCACACGACAGGGCTCCTACAATGAGCAGTTCTTC CASSTRQGSYNEQFF NA TRBV9 TRBD1 TRBJ2-1
TGTGCCAGCAGTTTATGGGGGGGGGCGAGCACCGGGGAGCTGTTTTTT CASSLWGGASTGELFF once TRBV27 NA TRBJ2-2